This TCR beta chain originates from a study of T-cell reconstitution after alpha-beta-depleted transplantation in children. Findings and caveats of the study: Newly generated T cells supplied most T-cell counts and diversity one year post-transplant. About two months after transplant, alpha-beta T cells reportedly came from several hundred expanded graft clones.

Comment on this clonotype: Its antigen is undetermined.

The CDR3 is 16 residues long. Trimming removed 6 bases from V and 3 bases from J; junction bases left unmatched: 14. Unique molecular identifiers were used in preparing the TCRbeta library. From the PCR reads, TCRdb called clonotypes with MiXCR, one entry per CDR3 protein. The repertoire holds about 1,000,000 distinct CDR3 sequences, with about 31% as singletons. This TCR came from a boy in the first two years of life who had a stem cell transplant for SCID, so the T cells may come from the graft donor. The rearrangement uses TRBV12-3 or TRBV12-4 and TRBJ2-7; TRBD1 agrees at 7 bases. The source was PBMCs, mostly from graft donor cells, collected 360 days after TCRalphabeta/CD19-depleted stem cell transplant. The CDR3 coding sequence is TGTGCCAGCAGCGAACCGGACAGGCGGCGGGTCTACGAGCAGTACTTC. This codes for CASSEPDRRRVYEQYF.